The entry below gives a single T cell receptor (beta chain) sequence along with its context. Its target is not known. The sample originates from a study of CD8+ T cells in alopecia areata. Turning to the study itself: Treatment comprised oral tofacitinib, 5 to 10 mg twice daily, in treated patients. Overall study results and limits: The link between baseline CD8+ expansion and response remains uncertain with one nonresponder. Clonality in lesional scalp, especially alopecia totalis/universalis, exceeded that of normal scalp. Scalp clonality, together with expanded CD8+ clones among the top 100, fell significantly with tofacitinib.

Treatment indicated: oral pan-JAK inhibitor, 5-10 mg twice daily. Reverse transcribed after extraction, RNA yielded cDNA as the sequencing template. Libraries were prepared by immunoSEQ multiplex PCR; TCRdb keeps only in-frame clonotypes and omits some of them. The sample yields 150,000 or so clones, approximately 59% seen once. Germline V CDR1 and CDR2: SGHRS, YFSETQ. This CDR3 contains 15 residues. The V and J ends lost 0 bases and 4 bases respectively, with 13 bases between them. The gene calls are TRBV5-1 and TRBJ1-2; D perhaps matches TRBD1 (5 bases). The source of this sequence is a human donor with alopecia areata. The source was CD4+ T cells sorted from blood, collected between weeks 55 and 65, from a patient treated with tofacitinib. CDR3 DNA: TGCGCCAGCAGCTTGGGACAGCCCGGTCCCTATGGCTACACCTTC. It encodes CASSLGQPGPYGYTF.